This is a list of T cell receptor beta chains from one sample in a study of vaccination and CD4 T cells after COVID-19. For these TCRs, the target antigens are not known. TCRdb passed the PCR reads through MiXCR, listing each CDR3 protein once. The sample contains under 11,000 distinct CDR3 sequences, 28% of which appear only once. This specimen was CD4+ T cells from blood, cultured in vitro, taken after SARS-CoV-2 vaccination. These receptors all come from a human donor who had recovered from COVID-19. Both conserved end residues are part of each CDR3. D genes are given only for firm matches. Size tells how often a clone was seen (once, few, many) or the class of an expanded clone, and some rows leave it out.

V gene: TRBV20-1; clone size: -; J gene: TRBJ1-5; D gene: -; CDR3 protein: CSARDGGASHQPQHF; CDR3 DNA: TGCAGTGCTAGAGATGGGGGAGCGAGTCATCAGCCCCAGCATTTT
V gene: TRBV15; clone size: few; J gene: TRBJ2-1; D gene: -; CDR3 protein: CATSRERLAPNNEQFF; CDR3 DNA: TGTGCCACCAGCAGAGAGAGACTCGCCCCCAACAATGAGCAGTTCTTC
V gene: TRBV10-2; clone size: few; J gene: TRBJ2-2; D gene: -; CDR3 protein: CASGLQGLNTGELFF; CDR3 DNA: TGCGCCAGTGGGCTGCAGGGATTGAACACCGGGGAGCTGTTTTTT
V gene: TRBV12-3/TRBV12-4; clone size: few; J gene: TRBJ2-7; D gene: -; CDR3 protein: CASSFIGATYEQYF; CDR3 DNA: TGTGCCAGCAGTTTTATCGGGGCCACCTACGAGCAGTACTTC
V gene: TRBV7-9; clone size: -; J gene: TRBJ1-2; D gene: -; CDR3 protein: CASSPPSGNYGYTF; CDR3 DNA: TGTGCCAGCAGCCCACCGTCAGGGAACTATGGCTACACCTTC
V gene: TRBV11-2; clone size: -; J gene: TRBJ2-7; D gene: TRBD1; CDR3 protein: CASSLWGQGGHEQYF; CDR3 DNA: TGTGCCAGCAGCTTATGGGGACAGGGTGGTCACGAGCAGTACTTC
V gene: TRBV5-1; clone size: -; J gene: TRBJ2-5; D gene: TRBD2; CDR3 protein: CASSPQAGVVRETQYF; CDR3 DNA: TGCGCCAGCAGCCCGCAGGCGGGAGTCGTTCGAGAGACCCAGTACTTC
V gene: TRBV18; clone size: -; J gene: TRBJ2-3; D gene: -; CDR3 protein: CASGRDGADRTQYF; CDR3 DNA: TGTGCCAGCGGCCGGGACGGAGCAGATCGTACGCAGTATTTT
V gene: TRBV9; clone size: -; J gene: TRBJ2-1; D gene: -; CDR3 protein: CASSAGTSSSYNEQFF; CDR3 DNA: TGTGCCAGCAGCGCAGGGACATCCAGCTCCTACAATGAGCAGTTCTTC
V gene: TRBV6-2/TRBV6-3; clone size: -; J gene: TRBJ2-3; D gene: -; CDR3 protein: CASSFPRHTDTQYF; CDR3 DNA: TGTGCCAGCAGTTTCCCTCGACACACAGATACGCAGTATTTT
V gene: TRBV30; clone size: -; J gene: TRBJ1-5; D gene: -; CDR3 protein: CAMHSVGNQPQHF; CDR3 DNA: TGTGCCATGCATTCCGTAGGCAATCAGCCCCAGCATTTT
V gene: TRBV12-3/TRBV12-4; clone size: -; J gene: TRBJ2-7; D gene: TRBD2; CDR3 protein: CASSWEAGRPNEQYF; CDR3 DNA: TGTGCCAGCTCCTGGGAAGCGGGAAGACCGAACGAGCAGTACTTC
V gene: TRBV7-2; clone size: -; J gene: TRBJ1-1; D gene: TRBD1; CDR3 protein: CAGSLQTGLKTEAFF; CDR3 DNA: TGTGCCGGCAGCCTTCAGACAGGGCTTAAAACTGAAGCTTTCTTT
V gene: TRBV7-6; clone size: few; J gene: TRBJ2-5; D gene: -; CDR3 protein: CASSPHRQQETQYF; CDR3 DNA: TGTGCCAGCAGCCCCCACAGGCAGCAGGAGACCCAGTACTTC
V gene: TRBV7-2; clone size: few; J gene: TRBJ1-5; D gene: -; CDR3 protein: CASRETGNQPQHF; CDR3 DNA: TGTGCCAGCAGAGAGACGGGAAATCAGCCCCAGCATTTT
V gene: TRBV19; clone size: few; J gene: TRBJ2-7; D gene: -; CDR3 protein: CASALGRRSYEQYF; CDR3 DNA: TGTGCCAGTGCTTTGGGACGCCGGTCCTACGAGCAGTACTTC
V gene: TRBV11-3; clone size: few; J gene: TRBJ2-5; D gene: TRBD2; CDR3 protein: CASSPRGGQGETQYF; CDR3 DNA: TGTGCCAGCAGCCCCCGCGGGGGGCAGGGGGAGACCCAGTACTTC
V gene: TRBV19; clone size: -; J gene: TRBJ1-5; D gene: TRBD1; CDR3 protein: CASQTGTGRRSNQPQHF; CDR3 DNA: TGTGCCAGCCAGACCGGGACAGGGAGAAGGAGCAATCAGCCCCAGCATTTT
V gene: TRBV27; clone size: few; J gene: TRBJ2-6; D gene: -; CDR3 protein: CATQARTAAPGANVLTF; CDR3 DNA: TGTGCCACCCAAGCCAGGACAGCTGCTCCTGGGGCCAACGTCCTGACTTTC
V gene: TRBV30; clone size: -; J gene: TRBJ2-1; D gene: TRBD1; CDR3 protein: CAWSADRGEQFF; CDR3 DNA: TGTGCCTGGAGTGCCGACAGGGGTGAGCAGTTCTTC
V gene: TRBV7-9; clone size: -; J gene: TRBJ2-7; D gene: -; CDR3 protein: CASSLKGASYEQYF; CDR3 DNA: TGTGCCAGCAGCTTGAAAGGGGCCTCCTACGAGCAGTACTTC
V gene: TRBV10-3; clone size: few; J gene: TRBJ2-5; D gene: TRBD1; CDR3 protein: CAIRGQERETQYF; CDR3 DNA: TGTGCCATCAGGGGACAGGAGCGGGAGACCCAGTACTTC
V gene: TRBV6-1; clone size: few; J gene: TRBJ2-1; D gene: TRBD1; CDR3 protein: CASSRTGARNEQFF; CDR3 DNA: TGTGCCAGCAGCAGAACAGGGGCCCGGAATGAGCAGTTCTTC
V gene: TRBV24-1; clone size: -; J gene: TRBJ1-2; D gene: -; CDR3 protein: CATSVNSLVHGGYTF; CDR3 DNA: TGTGCCACCAGTGTCAACAGTCTTGTTCACGGTGGCTACACCTTC
V gene: TRBV11-1; clone size: few; J gene: TRBJ1-2; D gene: TRBD1; CDR3 protein: CASSPRDSYYGYTF; CDR3 DNA: TGTGCCAGCAGCCCCCGGGACAGTTACTATGGCTACACCTTC
V gene: TRBV7-9; clone size: -; J gene: TRBJ1-1; D gene: -; CDR3 protein: CASSLVGSDVNTEAFF; CDR3 DNA: TGTGCCAGCAGCTTAGTGGGCAGCGATGTGAACACTGAAGCTTTCTTT
V gene: TRBV3-1; clone size: -; J gene: TRBJ1-2; D gene: TRBD1; CDR3 protein: CASSQTGGGGYTF; CDR3 DNA: TGTGCCAGCAGCCAAACAGGGGGCGGGGGCTACACCTTC
V gene: TRBV5-1; clone size: -; J gene: TRBJ2-4; D gene: -; CDR3 protein: CASSFLGFQGGDIQYF; CDR3 DNA: TGCGCCAGCAGCTTCCTGGGATTTCAGGGTGGGGACATTCAGTACTTC
V gene: TRBV30; clone size: few; J gene: TRBJ2-4; D gene: -; CDR3 protein: CAWSEGPAKNIQYF; CDR3 DNA: TGTGCCTGGAGTGAGGGCCCTGCCAAAAACATTCAGTACTTC
V gene: TRBV11-2; clone size: -; J gene: TRBJ1-6; D gene: TRBD1; CDR3 protein: CASSLGPGGNSPLHF; CDR3 DNA: TGTGCCAGCAGCTTAGGACCAGGGGGCAATTCACCCCTCCACTTT
V gene: TRBV6-5; clone size: -; J gene: TRBJ2-7; D gene: -; CDR3 protein: CASSYRPGVIRHEQYF; CDR3 DNA: TGTGCCAGCAGCTACAGACCAGGGGTGATTAGGCACGAGCAGTACTTC
V gene: TRBV20-1; clone size: -; J gene: TRBJ1-6; D gene: -; CDR3 protein: CSVPGRSYNSPLHF; CDR3 DNA: TGCAGTGTCCCGGGAAGGTCCTATAATTCACCCCTCCACTTT
V gene: TRBV27; clone size: few; J gene: TRBJ1-1; D gene: TRBD1; CDR3 protein: CASSLLSGTGVTEAFF; CDR3 DNA: TGTGCCAGCAGTCTCCTCTCGGGGACAGGGGTAACTGAAGCTTTCTTT
V gene: TRBV27; clone size: -; J gene: TRBJ2-1; D gene: TRBD2; CDR3 protein: CASSLLAGAYNEQFF; CDR3 DNA: TGTGCCAGCAGTTTACTAGCGGGAGCCTACAATGAGCAGTTCTTC
V gene: TRBV5-6; clone size: once; J gene: TRBJ1-2; D gene: TRBD1; CDR3 protein: CASSLIRQGERAGYTF; CDR3 DNA: TGTGCCAGCAGCTTGATTCGGCAGGGGGAAAGGGCTGGCTACACCTTC
V gene: TRBV25-1; clone size: -; J gene: TRBJ1-5; D gene: TRBD1; CDR3 protein: CASSGSGTGNQPQHF; CDR3 DNA: TGTGCCAGCAGTGGATCCGGGACAGGGAACCAGCCCCAGCATTTT
V gene: TRBV7-9; clone size: few; J gene: TRBJ2-7; D gene: -; CDR3 protein: CASSALGRRDEQYF; CDR3 DNA: TGTGCCAGCAGCGCATTGGGACGGCGAGACGAGCAGTACTTC
V gene: TRBV20-1; clone size: -; J gene: TRBJ2-7; D gene: -; CDR3 protein: CSARDWGRSYEQYF; CDR3 DNA: TGCAGTGCTAGAGATTGGGGGAGATCCTACGAGCAGTACTTC
V gene: TRBV9; clone size: -; J gene: TRBJ1-5; D gene: -; CDR3 protein: CASSVGHGNQPRHF; CDR3 DNA: -
V gene: TRBV27; clone size: -; J gene: TRBJ2-3; D gene: -; CDR3 protein: CASRIYGADTQYF; CDR3 DNA: TGTGCCAGCAGGATTTACGGGGCGGATACGCAGTATTTT
V gene: TRBV6-1; clone size: -; J gene: TRBJ1-6; D gene: -; CDR3 protein: CASSERDWMGSPLHF; CDR3 DNA: TGTGCCAGCAGTGAAAGGGACTGGATGGGTTCACCCCTCCACTTT
V gene: TRBV24-1; clone size: -; J gene: TRBJ2-7; D gene: -; CDR3 protein: CATSDWGSGTNPYEQYF; CDR3 DNA: TGTGCCACCAGTGATTGGGGATCCGGGACAAACCCCTACGAGCAGTACTTC
V gene: TRBV6-5; clone size: -; J gene: TRBJ1-2; D gene: -; CDR3 protein: CASSYAPAVKTNYGYTF; CDR3 DNA: TGTGCCAGCAGTTACGCCCCGGCCGTAAAAACTAACTATGGCTACACCTTC
V gene: TRBV6-2/TRBV6-3; clone size: -; J gene: TRBJ1-5; D gene: -; CDR3 protein: CASSRPGTNQPQHF; CDR3 DNA: TGTGCCAGCAGTAGGCCGGGGACTAATCAGCCCCAGCATTTT
V gene: TRBV20-1; clone size: -; J gene: TRBJ2-1; D gene: TRBD2; CDR3 protein: CSASRGGTYNEQFF; CDR3 DNA: TGCAGTGCCAGCCGCGGGGGAACCTACAATGAGCAGTTCTTC
V gene: TRBV7-8; clone size: few; J gene: TRBJ1-3; D gene: -; CDR3 protein: CASSSPGISGNTIYF; CDR3 DNA: TGTGCCAGCAGCTCTCCTGGGATCTCTGGAAACACCATATATTTT
V gene: TRBV4-2; clone size: once; J gene: TRBJ1-5; D gene: TRBD1; CDR3 protein: CASSRLQGGGQPQHF; CDR3 DNA: TGTGCCAGCAGCCGGCTCCAGGGGGGAGGACAGCCCCAGCATTTT
V gene: TRBV20-1; clone size: large; J gene: TRBJ1-6; D gene: -; CDR3 protein: CTSKTSTNSPLHF; CDR3 DNA: TGCACCTCCAAGACGAGTACCAATTCACCCCTCCACTTT
V gene: TRBV11-2; clone size: -; J gene: TRBJ1-5; D gene: -; CDR3 protein: CASSLVRDQPQHF; CDR3 DNA: TGTGCCAGCAGCTTAGTCAGGGATCAGCCCCAGCATTTT
V gene: TRBV30; clone size: -; J gene: TRBJ1-5; D gene: TRBD1; CDR3 protein: CAFSGTGLNQPQHF; CDR3 DNA: TGTGCCTTCTCCGGGACAGGCTTGAATCAGCCCCAGCATTTT
V gene: TRBV7-9; clone size: few; J gene: TRBJ1-1; D gene: -; CDR3 protein: CASSSLTYLQPFF; CDR3 DNA: TGTGCCAGCAGCTCCCTAACTTACTTACAGCCTTTCTTT
V gene: TRBV24-1; clone size: -; J gene: TRBJ2-7; D gene: TRBD1; CDR3 protein: CATSRQGRSEQYF; CDR3 DNA: TGTGCCACCTCTAGACAGGGCCGGTCCGAACAGTACTTC
V gene: TRBV19; clone size: few; J gene: TRBJ2-2; D gene: -; CDR3 protein: CASSVHRVAGELFF; CDR3 DNA: TGTGCCAGTAGTGTCCATAGGGTGGCCGGGGAGCTGTTTTTT
V gene: TRBV19; clone size: few; J gene: TRBJ1-2; D gene: TRBD1; CDR3 protein: CASSISTGGVGYGYTF; CDR3 DNA: TGTGCCAGTAGCATTTCGACAGGGGGTGTAGGCTATGGCTACACCTTC
V gene: TRBV2; clone size: -; J gene: TRBJ1-1; D gene: -; CDR3 protein: CASSAQGGTEAFF; CDR3 DNA: TGTGCCAGCAGCGCACAGGGAGGCACTGAAGCTTTCTTT
V gene: TRBV4-1; clone size: -; J gene: TRBJ2-1; D gene: TRBD2; CDR3 protein: CASSLLGLGWNEQFF; CDR3 DNA: TGCGCCAGCAGCCTCCTGGGACTAGGATGGAATGAGCAGTTCTTC